The 18 T cell receptor beta chains given below trace back to one sample, sequenced in a study of blood T cell repertoires in COVID-19 (TCRdb year 2020). The library was generated by the immunoSEQ multiplex PCR assay. Sourced from immuneACCESS, this table was stored by TCRdb with only in-frame sequences that have V and J called. A share of the clones is absent; for the studies checked, an unresolved V gene accounts for under half, and the remainder has no known explanation. Across this sample there are tens of thousands of clones, with about 90% seen only once. The ten largest clones represent roughly 43% of the sample. Sequencing was done on a sample of peripheral blood. These receptors were collected from a woman aged 55-69 years with COVID-19, enrolled during active disease.

This sequence joins TRBV12-5 and TRBJ1-5, with D tentatively TRBD1 (5 bases). The CDR3 loop spans 15 amino acids. The germline V gene has CDR1 LGHNT and CDR2 FRNRAP. V was pared by 3 bases and J by 4 bases, with 13 bases between. The CDR3 sequence is CASGFTGGGNQPQHF. CDR3 in DNA: TGTGCTAGTGGTTTTACAGGTGGAGGGAATCAGCCCCAGCATTTT.

This clone has just one count. V gene TRBV7-9 combines with J gene TRBJ2-5; TRBD2 aligns across 8 bases. Germline CDR1 SEHNR, CDR2 FQNEAQ (reference sequence). This CDR3 is 15 amino acids long. V lost 4 bases to trimming and J lost 4 bases; unmatched junction nucleotides: 8. As DNA, the CDR3 is TGTGCCAGCAGCTCGCGGGGGGCCCGGAGAGAGACCCAGTACTTC. This gives the protein CASSSRGARRETQYF.

This chain links TRBV3-1 (or the pseudogene TRBV3-2) with TRBJ2-5; tentative D call: TRBD1 (5 bases). Per germline, CDR1 LGHDT and CDR2 YNNKEL (reference sequence). The CDR3 sequence is 14 residues long. V lost 0 bases, J lost 2 bases, and 7 bases lay in between. CDR3 coding DNA: TGTGCCAGCAGCCAAGAAAACAGGCAAGAGACCCAGTACTTC. This sequence encodes CASSQENRQETQYF.

The chain combines TRBV20-1 with TRBJ2-3, with 8 bases fitting TRBD2. With 3 bases clipped from V and 3 bases from J, the junction kept 11 bases outside the gene matches. Germline values: CDR1 DFQATT, CDR2 SNEGSKA (reference sequence). This CDR3 has 16 amino acids. As DNA, the CDR3 is TGCAGTGCTAGTGACGACTGGCGGGGGGATACAGATACGCAGTATTTT. This gives the protein CSASDDWRGDTDTQYF.

V and J are TRBV25-1 and TRBJ1-5, with D possibly TRBD1 on 5 matching bases. The V end lost 4 bases, the J end lost 3 bases, and 13 bases lay between the germline ends. Per germline, CDR1 MGHDK and CDR2 SYGVNS. This CDR3 contains 15 residues. The CDR3 region has the DNA TGTGCCAGCAGTGGGGGGGGTCCCCTCAATCAGCCCCAGCATTTT. This translates into CASSGGGPLNQPQHF.

The V call is TRBV29-1, the J call TRBJ1-1; TRBD1 might be the D (6 bases). Germline V gene lookup returns CDR1 SQVTM and CDR2 ANQGSEA. The CDR3 covers 11 residues. Deletions cut 7 bases from V and 6 bases from J, with 12 bases between. The CDR3 DNA follows: TGCAGCGCCCTAGGGGGATCTGAAGCTTTCTTT. Residues: CSALGGSEAFF.

The rearrangement links TRBV7-2 to TRBJ2-3; D unclear. This CDR3 spans 13 amino acids. The germline gives CDR1 SGHTA, CDR2 FQGNSA. The V end was cut by 1 base, the J end by 2 bases, with 4 bases between. The chain's CDR3 is CASSLDYTDTQYF. The CDR3 nucleotides read TGTGCCAGCAGCTTAGACTACACAGATACGCAGTATTTT.

The chain couples TRBV27 to TRBJ1-6, with D tentatively TRBD1 (6 bases). CDR3 size: 15 residues. CDR1 and CDR2 (germline): MNHEY, SMNVEV (reference sequence). Trimming pared 4 bases from V and 4 bases from J, leaving 11 bases between. CDR3 in amino acids: CASSSTTGYNSPLHF. The CDR3 DNA reads as TGTGCCAGCAGTTCGACCACAGGGTATAATTCACCCCTCCACTTT.

The chain uses TRBV28 and TRBJ2-1; 9 bases are a match to TRBD2. Germline-derived CDR1 and CDR2 are MDHEN and SYDVKM. Trimming took 1 base from V and 4 from J; bases not matched to a gene: 5. The CDR3 covers 16 residues. CDR3 protein: CASSLSLAGVYNEQFF. CDR3 bases: TGTGCCAGCAGTTTATCGTTAGCGGGGGTTTACAATGAGCAGTTCTTC.

The CDR3 spells CASSLSADTQYF. The CDR3 DNA follows: TGTGCCAGCAGCTTATCCGCAGATACGCAGTATTTT. This chain uses TRBV7-2 with TRBJ2-3; D is unresolved. Germline-derived CDR1 and CDR2 are SGHTA and FQGNSA. V was clipped by 2 bases and J by 4 bases, with 4 bases between them. This CDR3 has 12 amino acids.

This clone was recorded once. The chain couples TRBV10-3 to TRBJ2-1, with TRBD2 matching over 8 bases. Germline CDR1 ENHRY, CDR2 SYGVKD. CDR3 size: 15 residues. Trimming cost V 6 bases and J 4 bases; bases outside gene matches: 8. As DNA, the CDR3 is TGTGCCATCAGGGCTAGCGGGCGGTTTTACAATGAGCAGTTCTTC. Amino acids: CAIRASGRFYNEQFF.

The J gene is TRBJ2-1, the V gene TRBV5-1, with TRBD2 identical over 12 bases. The junction had 14 bases not matched to a gene; V was cut back by 4 bases and J by 9 bases. The CDR3 spans 17 residues. Per germline, CDR1 SGHRS and CDR2 YFSETQ. For the CDR3, the DNA is TGCGCCAGCAGCGAGGGGCTAGCGGGGGGGCCGTACCCTGAGCAGTTCTTC. Protein product: CASSEGLAGGPYPEQFF.

The gene calls are TRBV28 and TRBJ2-1; 7 bases match TRBD2. Trimming took 8 bases from V and 1 from J; bases not matched to a gene: 8. The CDR3 extends over 15 amino acids. CDR1 is MDHEN, CDR2 SYDVKM, per germline. CDR3 nucleotide sequence: TGTGCCAGCTCTGAGGGAGGGGCTTCCTACAATGAGCAGTTCTTC. Translating it yields CASSEGGASYNEQFF.

The CDR3 sequence is CASSMTGDTQYF. The CDR3 DNA is TGTGCCAGCAGTATGACGGGGGATACGCAGTATTTT. V usage is TRBV12-3 or TRBV12-4 and J usage is TRBJ2-3; tentatively, D is TRBD2 (5 bases). Trimming pared 5 bases from V and 6 bases from J, leaving 9 bases between. The CDR3 runs 12 residues.

This rearrangement joins TRBV9 to TRBJ2-1; 8 bases agree with TRBD2. After removal of 0 bases from V and 1 base from J, the junction contained 3 bases not matched to a gene. Germline V gives CDR1 SGDLS, CDR2 YYNGEE. The CDR3 extends over 16 amino acids. DNA for the CDR3: TGTGCCAGCAGCGTAGAGGGACTAGTATCCTACAATGAGCAGTTCTTC. It yields the protein CASSVEGLVSYNEQFF.

The rearrangement joins TRBV7-2 to TRBJ2-5, with 14 bases fitting TRBD2. Germline-derived CDR1 and CDR2 are SGHTA and FQGNSA. CDR3 length equals 16 residues. The ends lost 5 bases at V and 2 bases at J; junction bases unmatched: 4. Here the CDR3 reads CASSRWTSGGQETQYF. The CDR3 coding sequence is TGTGCCAGCAGCCGCTGGACTAGCGGGGGGCAAGAGACCCAGTACTTC.

J is TRBJ1-2 and V is TRBV6-2 or TRBV6-3; D uncertain. Germline CDR1 and CDR2: MNHEY and SVGEGT. The V end was cut by 2 bases, the J end by 4 bases, with 17 bases between. CDR3 length equals 16 residues. CDR3 protein: CASSYPPRGRVYGYTF. In nucleotides, the CDR3 is TGTGCCAGCAGTTACCCTCCCCGCGGGAGGGTCTATGGCTACACCTTC.

V gene TRBV19 combines with J gene TRBJ1-4, with D hard to call. Germline assignment: CDR1 LNHDA and CDR2 SQIVND (reference sequence). The CDR3 covers 14 residues. V dropped 7 bases and J dropped 2 bases, with 11 bases sitting between them. As DNA, the CDR3 is TGTGCCAGTACCCCGGGAGGGACTAATGAAAAACTGTTTTTT. It encodes CASTPGGTNEKLFF.